The sequence of this T cell receptor beta chain was determined in a study of CD8+CD57+ T cells in acquired aplastic anemia. For CDR3 and TCR beta VDJ profiling, genomic DNA was the template used. TCRdb ran MiXCR on the reads and lists one entry per CDR3 protein. The sample carries hundreds of thousands of distinct CDR3 sequences, around three fifths recorded once. V lost 5 bases to trimming and J lost 5 bases; unmatched junction nucleotides: 7. The CDR3 sequence is 15 residues long. Germline V gene data show CDR1 as SEHNR and CDR2 as FQNEAQ (reference sequence). Whoever was chosen for sequencing had shown CD8+CD57+ cell expansion by flow cytometry. Each patient carried a diagnosis of severe acquired aplastic anemia. Untreated patients provided the blood samples, with no therapy given before sampling.

V is TRBV7-9 and J is TRBJ2-7, with TRBD2 identical over 12 bases. Sequenced input: sorted CD4+, CD8+, or CD8+CD57+ T cells (not recorded which) from PBMCs. The sequence was collected from a human donor with aplastic anemia. The CDR3 nucleotides are TGTGCCAGCAGCCTTACTAGCGGGAGGTCGAACGAGCAGTACTTC. Residues: CASSLTSGRSNEQYF. Full variable domain (remainder filled in from reference TRBV7-9 and TRBJ2-7): DTGVSQNPRHKITKRGQNVTFRCDPISEHNRLYWYRQTLGQGPEFLTYFQNEAQLEKSRLLSDRFSAERPKGSFSTLEIQRTEQGDSAMYLCASSLTSGRSNEQYFGPGTRLTVT.